This TCR beta chain was observed in a study of quantifying T cell responses using KT2 cells. Study summary: cDNA was made from DNase-treated RNA using alpha and beta constant primers. Overall study results and limits: KT2 sequences were detected down to about one KT2 cell per 100,000 PBMC.

CDR3 length: 12 amino acids. CDR1 SNHLY and CDR2 FYNNEI come from the germline V gene. V was shortened by 4 bases and J by 4 bases, with 7 bases between the two germline ends. Known numbers of the T cell clone KT2 were added to PBMC. The cDNA 3' end received a ligated oligonucleotide with a UMI. An equimolar mix of RC1.1 and RC1.2 primed the beta chain across TRBC1 and TRBC2. TCRdb re-analysed the UMI-ligation and nested PCR reads in MiXCR, keeping a single row per CDR3 protein. The profile shows approximately 54,000 distinct CDR3 sequences, under 14% of them singletons. The sample holds a few counts of this clonotype. The antigen remains unidentified.

This chain uses TRBV2 with TRBJ1-1; D remains ambiguous. Material for sequencing was PBMCs spiked with cells of the T cell clone KT2. The clonotype originates from a human donor. The CDR3 bases are TGTGCCAGCAGTGGCCAGAGCACTGAAGCTTTCTTT. Translation: CASSGQSTEAFF. Full variable domain (remainder filled in from reference TRBV2 and TRBJ1-1): EPEVTQTPSHQVTQMGQEVILRCVPISNHLYFYWYRQILGQKVEFLVSFYNNEISEKSEIFDDQFSVERPDGSNFTLKIRSTKLEDSAMYFCASSGQSTEAFFGQGTRLTVV.